The T cell receptor (beta chain) described here comes from a study of cytomegalovirus exposure and HLA in healthy donors. Study details: Most genotyped donors, 75% to 85% of 300 to 400, had Caucasian-associated genetic ancestry.

Findings and caveats of the study: Immune exposure was documented only through CMV serostatus. HLA alleles showed associations with 15,000 to 20,000 TCR beta sequences in a later analysis, at a 0.05 false discovery rate. The productive fraction for most TCR beta V segments was about 87% or about 30% in an earlier analysis.

As to this clone: The target antigen is unknown.

V dropped 4 bases and J dropped 6; count of bases not matched to a gene: 9. The length of the CDR3 is 14 residues. CDR1 SGHDT and CDR2 YYEEEE come from the germline V gene. The PCR made use of 60 Vbeta and 13 Jbeta primers. TCRdb keeps only in-frame clones here, not all; method: immunoSEQ multiplex PCR. The sample yields about 200,000 clones, roughly 68% seen once. This sequence joins TRBV5-6 and TRBJ2-7, with 8 bases fitting TRBD1. The source of this sequence is a man in his forties in good health and CMV-seropositive. Source material: PBMCs. CDR3 DNA: TGTGCCAGCAGCCTCGGACAGGGCCTCTGCGAGCAGTACTTC. It translates to CASSLGQGLCEQYF.